This TCR beta chain was sequenced for a study of CD8+CD57+ T cells in acquired aplastic anemia. Across the whole study: Healthy CD8+ samples averaged around 10 million reads.

Genomic DNA templated the TCR beta VDJ and CDR3 profiling. TCRdb fed the reads into MiXCR, producing one record per CDR3 protein. The data show about 210,000 distinct CDR3 sequences, approximately 60% seen once. Germline CDR1 MNHNY, CDR2 SVGAGI (reference sequence). Trimming left V 8 bases short and J 7 bases short, with 15 bases between. The CDR3 contains 13 residues. The sequence came from a human donor in good health. Sequencing input: sorted CD4+, CD8+, or CD8+CD57+ T cells (not recorded which) from PBMCs. This chain connects TRBV6-6 to TRBJ2-1; a weak D match, TRBD1 (5 bases). The CDR3 region is CASVQGVGNEQFF. The DNA of the CDR3 is TGTGCCAGCGTGCAGGGTGTAGGAAATGAGCAGTTCTTC.